Listed below are T cell receptor beta chains from one sample, sequenced in a study of CD4 T cell repertoires in COVID-19. Their antigen targets remain unknown. The table came from immunoSEQ multiplex PCR; TCRdb's copy has only in-frame clones and leaves some out. The sample consists of under 650 clones, around a quarter of them appearing once. The sequencing here drew on central memory CD4+ T cells, cultured in vitro, taken after recovery from COVID-19. The receptors come from a human donor who had COVID-19. The CDR3 runs from the conserved cysteine through the conserved F or W. The D gene is left open where the match is weak. The listing skips clone size in some rows; elsewhere it reads once, few, many or a size class.

15 | TRBJ1-4 | NA | TRBV12-2 | medium-sized | CASRLVVGGRGKLFF | TGTGCAAGTCGCTTAGTTGTCGGGGGGCGAGGAAAACTGTTTTTT
14 | TRBJ1-1 | NA | TRBV7-9 | NA | CASSLVRDGVEAFF | TGTGCCAGCAGCTTAGTCAGGGACGGGGTTGAAGCTTTCTTT
11 | TRBJ2-1 | NA | TRBV6-5 | few | CASDGSNEQFF | TGTGCCAGCGATGGGAGCAATGAGCAGTTCTTC
15 | TRBJ2-1 | NA | TRBV6-5 | NA | CASCLAPSSYNEQFF | TGTGCCAGCTGCCTGGCGCCCAGCTCCTACAATGAGCAGTTCTTC
16 | TRBJ2-6 | NA | TRBV19 | NA | CASRSGVNSGANVLTF | TGTGCCAGTAGGTCAGGAGTGAACTCTGGGGCCAACGTCCTGACTTTC
12 | TRBJ1-1 | NA | TRBV12-3/TRBV12-4 | NA | CASSLVSTEAFF | TGTGCCAGCAGTTTAGTTAGCACTGAAGCTTTCTTT
15 | TRBJ2-2 | TRBD1 | TRBV2 | large | CASSGTGTSTGELFF | TGTGCCAGCAGTGGGACAGGGACGAGCACCGGGGAGCTGTTTTTT
15 | TRBJ2-3 | TRBD2 | TRBV19 | large | CASRSTSVSTDTQYF | TGTGCCAGTAGGTCGACTAGCGTTAGCACAGATACGCAGTATTTT
14 | TRBJ1-4 | NA | TRBV2 | NA | CASSEAGKGEKLFF | TGTGCCAGCAGTGAAGCAGGGAAGGGTGAAAAACTGTTTTTT
16 | TRBJ2-5 | TRBD2 | TRBV11-3 | once | CASSFWTGRAMGFQYF | TGTGCCAGCAGCTTTTGGACCGGGAGGGCCATGGGGTTCCAGTACTTC
12 | TRBJ1-2 | NA | TRBV2 | large | CASQRGDYGYTF | TGTGCCAGCCAACGGGGTGACTATGGCTACACCTTC
15 | TRBJ1-3 | NA | TRBV5-1 | medium-sized | CASSLQAEPGNTIYF | TGCGCCAGCAGCTTGCAGGCCGAGCCCGGAAACACCATATATTTT
15 | TRBJ1-1 | NA | TRBV21-1 | medium-sized | CARLLGRAMNTEAFF | TGTGCCAGGCTGTTGGGGAGGGCGATGAACACTGAAGCTTTCTTT
15 | TRBJ2-5 | TRBD1 | TRBV19 | NA | CASRPTGVSQETQYF | TGTGCCAGTAGGCCGACAGGGGTTAGCCAAGAGACCCAGTACTTC
16 | TRBJ2-1 | TRBD2 | TRBV3-1/TRBV3-2 | NA | CASSQAFGGVYNEQFF | TGTGCCAGCAGCCAAGCTTTCGGGGGGGTCTACAATGAGCAGTTCTTC
19 | TRBJ2-1 | TRBD2 | TRBV19 | NA | CASSPRLAGAISSYNEQFF | TGTGCCAGTAGTCCCAGACTAGCGGGGGCCATCAGCTCCTACAATGAGCAGTTCTTC
15 | TRBJ2-3 | TRBD2 | TRBV19 | large | CASRLTSANTDTQYF | TGTGCCAGTAGACTGACTAGCGCTAACACAGATACGCAGTATTTT